The rows below give T cell receptor beta chains drawn from one sample of a study of T cells in Graves' hyperthyroidism and ophthalmopathy. TCRdb reprocessed the multiplex PCR reads with MiXCR, giving one entry per CDR3 protein. The data contain around 700,000 distinct CDR3 sequences, about a third of them singletons. Material for sequencing was blood. Every receptor here comes from a woman in her thirties or forties with Graves' hyperthyroidism. The CDR3 runs from the conserved cysteine through the conserved F or W. Each record gives: V gene, D gene, clone size, J gene, CDR3 protein, CDR3 DNA. The D gene is left open where the match is weak. Size is omitted from some rows. Given values are once, few, many or a class for expanded clones.

V gene: TRBV4-3; D gene: -; clone size: few; J gene: TRBJ1-3; CDR3 protein: CASSQGSRTGAGNTIYF; CDR3 DNA: TGCGCCAGCAGCCAAGGAAGTCGCACGGGAGCGGGAAACACCATATATTTT
V gene: TRBV6-5; D gene: -; clone size: -; J gene: TRBJ1-1; CDR3 protein: CASIAGSIYTEAFF; CDR3 DNA: TGTGCCAGCATTGCAGGGTCGATTTACACTGAAGCTTTCTTT
V gene: TRBV19; D gene: -; clone size: -; J gene: TRBJ2-5; CDR3 protein: CASSKGGIQTQYF; CDR3 DNA: TGTGCCAGTAGCAAAGGTGGAATCCAGACCCAGTACTTC
V gene: TRBV2; D gene: -; clone size: many; J gene: TRBJ2-5; CDR3 protein: CALKEGDEETQYF; CDR3 DNA: TGTGCCCTAAAGGAGGGAGACGAAGAGACCCAGTACTTC
V gene: TRBV5-4; D gene: -; clone size: -; J gene: TRBJ1-3; CDR3 protein: CASSRSKDRTGNTIYF; CDR3 DNA: TGTGCCAGCAGCCGCTCCAAGGACCGGACTGGAAACACCATATATTTT
V gene: TRBV9; D gene: -; clone size: -; J gene: TRBJ1-6; CDR3 protein: CASSPLRGAGSPLHF; CDR3 DNA: TGTGCCAGCAGTCCGCTCCGGGGGGCAGGTTCACCCCTCCACTTT
V gene: TRBV27; D gene: -; clone size: -; J gene: TRBJ1-6; CDR3 protein: CASSLLPSPNSPLHF; CDR3 DNA: TGTGCCAGCAGCTTACTACCGTCACCAAATTCACCCCTCCACTTT
V gene: TRBV2; D gene: -; clone size: once; J gene: TRBJ1-5; CDR3 protein: CASRVRAGGDQPQHF; CDR3 DNA: TGTGCCAGCAGGGTGCGTGCGGGGGGCGATCAGCCCCAGCATTTT
V gene: TRBV5-1; D gene: -; clone size: few; J gene: TRBJ2-7; CDR3 protein: CASSSGEVGVEQYF; CDR3 DNA: TGCGCCAGCAGCTCAGGCGAAGTGGGTGTCGAGCAGTACTTC
V gene: TRBV6-5; D gene: -; clone size: few; J gene: TRBJ1-2; CDR3 protein: CASSYYSAENYGYTF; CDR3 DNA: TGTGCCAGCAGTTACTACAGCGCAGAGAACTATGGCTACACCTTC
V gene: TRBV7-8; D gene: TRBD1; clone size: -; J gene: TRBJ1-5; CDR3 protein: CASSPGTGVGQAFNQPQHF; CDR3 DNA: TGTGCCAGCAGCCCCGGGACAGGGGTAGGACAAGCGTTCAATCAGCCCCAGCATTTT
V gene: TRBV6-5; D gene: TRBD1; clone size: once; J gene: TRBJ1-2; CDR3 protein: CASSYSVGTGGGYTF; CDR3 DNA: TGTGCCAGCAGTTACTCGGTCGGGACAGGCGGTGGCTACACCTTC
V gene: TRBV10-2; D gene: -; clone size: many; J gene: TRBJ2-5; CDR3 protein: CASRMGPNQETQYF; CDR3 DNA: TGCGCCAGCAGAATGGGACCGAACCAAGAGACCCAGTACTTC
V gene: TRBV2; D gene: -; clone size: -; J gene: TRBJ1-3; CDR3 protein: CASSPVTLSGNTIYF; CDR3 DNA: TGTGCCAGCTCACCCGTCACTCTGTCTGGAAACACCATATATTTT